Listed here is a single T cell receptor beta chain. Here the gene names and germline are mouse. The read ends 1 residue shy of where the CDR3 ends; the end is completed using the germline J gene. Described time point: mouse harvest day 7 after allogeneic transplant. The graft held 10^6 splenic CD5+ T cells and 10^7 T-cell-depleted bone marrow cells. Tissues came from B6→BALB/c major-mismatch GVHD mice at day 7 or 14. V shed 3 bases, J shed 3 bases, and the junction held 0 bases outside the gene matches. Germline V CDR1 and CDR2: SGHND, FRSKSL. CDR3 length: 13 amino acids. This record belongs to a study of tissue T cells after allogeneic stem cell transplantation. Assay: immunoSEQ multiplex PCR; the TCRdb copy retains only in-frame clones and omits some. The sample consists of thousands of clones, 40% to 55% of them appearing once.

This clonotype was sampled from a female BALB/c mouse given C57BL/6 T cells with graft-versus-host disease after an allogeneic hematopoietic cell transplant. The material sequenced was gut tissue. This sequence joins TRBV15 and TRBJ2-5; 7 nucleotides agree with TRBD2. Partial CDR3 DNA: TGTGCCAGCAGTTTTGGGGGGCAAGACACCCAGTAC. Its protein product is CASSFGGQDTQY. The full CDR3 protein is CASSFGGQDTQYF.